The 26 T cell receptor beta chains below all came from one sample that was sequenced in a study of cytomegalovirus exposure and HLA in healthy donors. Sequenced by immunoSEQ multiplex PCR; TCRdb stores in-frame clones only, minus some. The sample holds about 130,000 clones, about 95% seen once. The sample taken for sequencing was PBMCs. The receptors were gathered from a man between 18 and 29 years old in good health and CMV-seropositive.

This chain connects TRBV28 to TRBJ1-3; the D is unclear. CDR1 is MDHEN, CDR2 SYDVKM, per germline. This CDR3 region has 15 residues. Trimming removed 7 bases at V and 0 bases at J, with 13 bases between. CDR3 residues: CASTGSESSGNTIYF. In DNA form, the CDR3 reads TGTGCCAGCACCGGAAGCGAAAGCTCTGGAAACACCATATATTTT.

The CDR3 region has the DNA TGTGCCACCAGCGAACCGTACCCCGCGGGGGAGCTGTTTTTT. Protein: CATSEPYPAGELFF. This sequence joins TRBV15 and TRBJ2-2, with D unresolved. V lost 5 bases, J lost 8 bases, and 15 bases lay in between. This CDR3 spans 14 amino acids. The germline CDR1 and CDR2 sequences are LNHNV and YYDKDF (reference sequence).

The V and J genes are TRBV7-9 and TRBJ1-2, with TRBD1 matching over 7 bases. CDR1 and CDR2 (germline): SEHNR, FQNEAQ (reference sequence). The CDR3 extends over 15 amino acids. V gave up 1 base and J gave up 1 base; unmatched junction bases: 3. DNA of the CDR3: TGTGCCAGCAGCTTAGGGGCAGGGGGTAACTATGGCTACACCTTC. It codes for CASSLGAGGNYGYTF.

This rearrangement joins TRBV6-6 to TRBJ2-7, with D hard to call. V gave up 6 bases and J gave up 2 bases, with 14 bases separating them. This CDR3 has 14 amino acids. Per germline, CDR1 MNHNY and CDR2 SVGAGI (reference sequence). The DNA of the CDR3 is TGTGCCAGCAGCCCTCTTACAGATCCCTACGAGCAGTACTTC. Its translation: CASSPLTDPYEQYF.

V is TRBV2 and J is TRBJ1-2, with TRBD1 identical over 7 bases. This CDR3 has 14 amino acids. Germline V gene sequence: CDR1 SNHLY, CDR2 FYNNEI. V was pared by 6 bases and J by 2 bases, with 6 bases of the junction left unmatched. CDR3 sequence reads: CASSDTGANYGYTF. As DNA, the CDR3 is TGTGCCAGCAGCGATACAGGGGCCAACTATGGCTACACCTTC.

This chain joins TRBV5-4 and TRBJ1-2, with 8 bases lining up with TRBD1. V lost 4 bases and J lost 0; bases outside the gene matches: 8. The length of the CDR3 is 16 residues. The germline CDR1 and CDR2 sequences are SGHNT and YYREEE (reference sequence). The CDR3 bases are TGTGCCAGCAGCCCCCCACGACAGGGGTCTAACTATGGCTACACCTTC. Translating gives CASSPPRQGSNYGYTF.

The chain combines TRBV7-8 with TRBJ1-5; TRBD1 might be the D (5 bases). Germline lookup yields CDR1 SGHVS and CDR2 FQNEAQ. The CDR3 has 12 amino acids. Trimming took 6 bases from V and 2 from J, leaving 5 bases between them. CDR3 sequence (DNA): TGTGCCAGCAGAGGGGGCAATCAGCCCCAGCATTTT. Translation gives CASRGGNQPQHF.

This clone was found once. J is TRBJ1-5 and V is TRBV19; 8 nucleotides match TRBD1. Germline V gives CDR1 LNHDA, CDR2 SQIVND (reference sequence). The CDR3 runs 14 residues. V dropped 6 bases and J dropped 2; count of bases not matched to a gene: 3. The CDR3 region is CASSTGGGNQPQHF. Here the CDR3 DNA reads TGTGCCAGTAGCACAGGGGGAGGCAATCAGCCCCAGCATTTT.

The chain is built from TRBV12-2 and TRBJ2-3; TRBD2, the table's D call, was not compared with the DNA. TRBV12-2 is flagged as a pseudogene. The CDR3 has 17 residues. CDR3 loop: CASRRGGRDGATDTQYF. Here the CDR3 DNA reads TGTGCAAGTCGCCGGGGGGGTCGGGACGGCGCCACAGATACGCAGTATTTT.

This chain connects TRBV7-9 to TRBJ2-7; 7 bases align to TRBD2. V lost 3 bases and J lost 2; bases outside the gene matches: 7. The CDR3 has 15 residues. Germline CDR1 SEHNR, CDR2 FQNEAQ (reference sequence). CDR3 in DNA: TGTGCCAGCAGCTTCAGCGGGGCCGGGACCTACGAGCAGTACTTC. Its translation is CASSFSGAGTYEQYF.

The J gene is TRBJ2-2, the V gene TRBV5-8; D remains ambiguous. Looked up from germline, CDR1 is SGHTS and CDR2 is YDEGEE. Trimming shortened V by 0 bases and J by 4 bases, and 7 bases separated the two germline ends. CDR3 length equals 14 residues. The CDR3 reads CASSLGAATGELFF. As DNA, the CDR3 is TGTGCCAGCAGCTTGGGGGCAGCCACCGGGGAGCTGTTTTTT.

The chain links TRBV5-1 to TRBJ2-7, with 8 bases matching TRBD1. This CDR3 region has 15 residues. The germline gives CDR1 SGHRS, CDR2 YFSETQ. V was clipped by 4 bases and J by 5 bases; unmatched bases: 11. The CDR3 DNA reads TGCGCCAGCAGCACTAGTCCCAGGGGGCTCGACGAGCAGTACTTC. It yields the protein CASSTSPRGLDEQYF.

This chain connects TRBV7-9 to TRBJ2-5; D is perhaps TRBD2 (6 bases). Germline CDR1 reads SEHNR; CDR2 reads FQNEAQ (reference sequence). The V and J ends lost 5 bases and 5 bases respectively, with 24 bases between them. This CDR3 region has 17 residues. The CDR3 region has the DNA TGTGCCAGCAGCGAGCGGTCCTCCAACAGACTAGTTGAGACCCAGTACTTC. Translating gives CASSERSSNRLVETQYF. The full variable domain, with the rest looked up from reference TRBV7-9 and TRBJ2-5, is DTGVSQNPRHKITKRGQNVTFRCDPISEHNRLYWYRQTLGQGPEFLTYFQNEAQLEKSRLLSDRFSAERPKGSFSTLEIQRTEQGDSAMYLCASSERSSNRLVETQYFGPGTRLLVL.

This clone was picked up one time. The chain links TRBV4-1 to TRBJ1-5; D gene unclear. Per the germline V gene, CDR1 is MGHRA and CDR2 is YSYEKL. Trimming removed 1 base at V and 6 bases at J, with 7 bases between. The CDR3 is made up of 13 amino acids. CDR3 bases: TGCGCCAGCAGCCAAGGGGCCCTTCAGCCCCAGCATTTT. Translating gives CASSQGALQPQHF.

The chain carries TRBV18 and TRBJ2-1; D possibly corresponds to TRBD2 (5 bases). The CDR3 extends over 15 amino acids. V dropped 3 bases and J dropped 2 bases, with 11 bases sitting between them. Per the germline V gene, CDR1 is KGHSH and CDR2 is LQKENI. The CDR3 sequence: CASSPEAVTYNEQFF. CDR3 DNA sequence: TGTGCCAGCTCACCGGAAGCGGTCACCTACAATGAGCAGTTCTTC.

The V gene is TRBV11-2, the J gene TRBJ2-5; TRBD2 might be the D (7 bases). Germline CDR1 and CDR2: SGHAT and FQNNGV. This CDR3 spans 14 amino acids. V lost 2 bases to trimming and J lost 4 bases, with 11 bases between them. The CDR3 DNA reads TGTGCCAGCAGCTTACCGGGGGGCGGAGAGACCCAGTACTTC. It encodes CASSLPGGGETQYF.

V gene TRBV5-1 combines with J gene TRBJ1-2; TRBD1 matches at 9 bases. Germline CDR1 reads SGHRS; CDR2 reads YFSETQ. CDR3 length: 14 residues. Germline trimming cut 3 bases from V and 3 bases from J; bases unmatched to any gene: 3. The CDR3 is CASSSTGGDYGYTF. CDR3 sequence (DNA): TGCGCCAGCAGCTCCACAGGGGGCGACTATGGCTACACCTTC.

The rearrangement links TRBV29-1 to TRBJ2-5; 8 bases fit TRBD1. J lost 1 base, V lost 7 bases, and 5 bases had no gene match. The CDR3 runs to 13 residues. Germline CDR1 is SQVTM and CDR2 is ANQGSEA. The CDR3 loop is CSGRQGPQETQYF. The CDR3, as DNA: TGCAGCGGCCGACAGGGGCCCCAAGAGACCCAGTACTTC. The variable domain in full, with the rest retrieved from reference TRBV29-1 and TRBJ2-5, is SAVISQKPSRDICQRGTSLTIQCQVDSQVTMMFWYRQQPGQSLTLIATANQGSEATYESGFVIDKFPISRPNLTFSTLTVSNMSPEDSSIYLCSGRQGPQETQYFGPGTRLLVL.

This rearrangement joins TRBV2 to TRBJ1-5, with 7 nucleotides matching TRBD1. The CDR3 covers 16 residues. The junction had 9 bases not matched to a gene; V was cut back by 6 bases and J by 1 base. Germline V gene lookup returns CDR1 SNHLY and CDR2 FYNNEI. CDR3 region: CASRDTGDSSNQPQHF. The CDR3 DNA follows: TGTGCCAGCAGAGACACTGGGGACAGCAGCAATCAGCCCCAGCATTTT.

The CDR3: CASSLAVNTGELFF. CDR3 nucleotides: TGCGCCAGCAGCTTGGCGGTGAACACCGGGGAGCTGTTTTTT. This sequence joins TRBV5-1 and TRBJ2-2; no clear D. Germline assignment: CDR1 SGHRS and CDR2 YFSETQ. Trimming shortened V by 0 bases and J by 1 base, and 4 bases separated the two germline ends. The CDR3 has 14 amino acids.

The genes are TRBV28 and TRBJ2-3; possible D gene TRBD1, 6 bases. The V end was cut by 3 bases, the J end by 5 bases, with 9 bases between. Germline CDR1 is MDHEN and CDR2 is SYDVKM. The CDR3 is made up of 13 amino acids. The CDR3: CASSLVRGDTQYF. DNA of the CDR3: TGTGCCAGCAGTTTGGTCAGGGGAGATACGCAGTATTTT.

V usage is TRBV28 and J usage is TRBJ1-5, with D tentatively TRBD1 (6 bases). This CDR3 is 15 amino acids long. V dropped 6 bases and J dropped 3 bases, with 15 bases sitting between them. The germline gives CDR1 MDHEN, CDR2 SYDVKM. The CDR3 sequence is CASRRTVSNNQPQHF. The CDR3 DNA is TGTGCCAGCAGACGGACAGTATCTAACAATCAGCCCCAGCATTTT.

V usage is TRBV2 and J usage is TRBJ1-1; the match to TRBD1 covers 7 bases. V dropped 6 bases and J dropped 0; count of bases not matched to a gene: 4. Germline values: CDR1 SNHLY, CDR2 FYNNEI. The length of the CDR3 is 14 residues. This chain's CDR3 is CASRVQGLNTEAFF. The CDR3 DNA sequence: TGTGCCAGCAGGGTACAGGGGCTGAACACTGAAGCTTTCTTT.

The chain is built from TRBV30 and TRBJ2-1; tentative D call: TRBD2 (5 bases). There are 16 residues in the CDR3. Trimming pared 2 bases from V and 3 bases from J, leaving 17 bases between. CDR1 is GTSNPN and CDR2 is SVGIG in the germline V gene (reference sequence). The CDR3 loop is CAWSKGRVSIYNEQFF. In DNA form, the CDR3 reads TGTGCCTGGAGTAAAGGGCGGGTCTCCATCTACAATGAGCAGTTCTTC.

The CDR3 DNA reads as TGTGCCAGCAGTGAGTCCCCACTAGGCTCCTACAATGAGCAGTTCTTC. The encoded protein is CASSESPLGSYNEQFF. V and J are TRBV2 and TRBJ2-1, with a tentative D call TRBD2 (5 bases). This CDR3 region has 16 residues. CDR1 and CDR2 (germline): SNHLY, FYNNEI. Deletions cut 3 bases from V and 0 bases from J, with 12 bases between.

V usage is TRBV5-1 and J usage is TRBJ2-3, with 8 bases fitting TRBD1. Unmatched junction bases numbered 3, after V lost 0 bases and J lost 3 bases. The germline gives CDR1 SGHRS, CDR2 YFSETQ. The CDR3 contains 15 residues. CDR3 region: CASSLVYRGTDTQYF. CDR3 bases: TGCGCCAGCAGCTTGGTTTACAGGGGGACAGATACGCAGTATTTT.